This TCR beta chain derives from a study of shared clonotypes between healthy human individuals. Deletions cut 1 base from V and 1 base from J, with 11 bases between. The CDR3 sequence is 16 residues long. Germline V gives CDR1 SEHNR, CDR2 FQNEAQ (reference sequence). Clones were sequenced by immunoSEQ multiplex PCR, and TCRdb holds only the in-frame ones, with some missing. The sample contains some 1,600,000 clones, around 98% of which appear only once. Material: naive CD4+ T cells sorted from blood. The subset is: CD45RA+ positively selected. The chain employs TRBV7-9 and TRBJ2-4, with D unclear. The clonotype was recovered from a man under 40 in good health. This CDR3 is CASSLVSGWAKNIQYF. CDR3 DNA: TGTGCCAGCAGCTTAGTCTCTGGATGGGCCAAAAACATTCAGTACTTC.